Listed below are T cell receptor beta chains from one sample, sequenced in a study of T cells in Graves' hyperthyroidism and ophthalmopathy. TCRdb re-derived calls from the multiplex PCR reads in MiXCR, one entry per CDR3 protein. The sample contains 500,000 to 600,000 distinct CDR3 sequences, 40% to 50% of which appear only once. The specimen sequenced was peripheral blood or thyroid tissue (not recorded which). Receptors were obtained from an adult woman with Graves' disease, either hyperthyroidism or ophthalmopathy (not recorded which). CDR3s include the opening cysteine and the closing phenylalanine or tryptophan. The D gene is left open where the match is weak. Where a row states a size, it is once, few, many or the class of an expanded clone; other rows omit it.

V	length	size	J	D	CDR3	DNA
TRBV5-4	16	many	TRBJ1-6	.	CASSFQAGKYSSPLHF	TGTGCCAGCAGCTTTCAGGCAGGGAAATATTCCTCACCCCTCCACTTT
TRBV7-9	15	.	TRBJ2-7	TRBD1	CASSPRGTGGDEQYF	TGTGCCAGCAGCCCCAGGGGGACAGGGGGAGACGAGCAGTACTTC
TRBV7-9	16	many	TRBJ1-6	.	CASSSGPPGEISPLHF	TGTGCCAGCAGCTCCGGTCCTCCCGGGGAGATTTCACCCCTCCACTTT
TRBV15	16	few	TRBJ2-5	TRBD1	CATSRSPGGYQETQYF	TGTGCCACCAGCAGATCCCCAGGGGGATACCAAGAGACCCAGTACTTC
TRBV28	14	.	TRBJ2-5	TRBD1	CASSYRDRKETQYF	TGTGCCAGCAGTTACCGGGACAGGAAAGAGACCCAGTACTTC
TRBV7-2	15	.	TRBJ1-4	TRBD1	CASTRPGQHDEKLFF	TGTGCCAGCACCAGACCGGGACAGCACGATGAAAAACTGTTTTTT
TRBV5-5	14	many	TRBJ2-2	.	CASSFRLNTGELFF	TGTGCCAGCAGCTTTAGGTTGAACACCGGGGAGCTGTTTTTT
TRBV5-1	14	many	TRBJ1-4	.	CASSLVGSDEKLFF	TGCGCCAGCAGCTTGGTAGGGAGTGATGAAAAACTGTTTTTT
TRBV7-9	16	once	TRBJ1-5	.	CASSLVPPTDNQPQHF	TGCGCCAGCAGCTTGGTTCCCCCGACAGACAATCAGCCCCAGCATTTT
TRBV7-2	16	many	TRBJ2-2	TRBD2	CASSPASGRTTGELFF	TGTGCCAGCAGCCCAGCTAGCGGGAGGACCACCGGGGAGCTGTTTTTT
TRBV9	14	.	TRBJ1-2	TRBD1	CASRIGQENYGYTF	TGTGCCAGCAGGATAGGACAGGAGAACTATGGCTACACCTTC
TRBV7-2	13	.	TRBJ1-1	.	CARRDAGRTEAFF	TGTGCCAGACGGGACGCTGGACGTACTGAAGCTTTCTTT
TRBV6-6	17	.	TRBJ1-5	.	CASTVRAGGQPNQPQHF	TGTGCCAGCACCGTTAGGGCGGGGGGGCAGCCTAATCAGCCCCAGCATTTT
TRBV28	13	.	TRBJ1-4	.	CASTGPEREKLFF	TGTGCCAGTACAGGGCCGGAGCGCGAAAAACTGTTTTTT
TRBV7-6	19	.	TRBJ2-5	.	CASSSASVRRGRPGETQYF	TGTGCCAGCAGCAGTGCTAGTGTTCGGCGGGGCCGCCCAGGGGAGACCCAGTACTTC
TRBV12-3/TRBV12-4	14	.	TRBJ1-2	.	CASSPVPAPSGYTF	TGTGCCAGCAGCCCCGTCCCGGCCCCCTCTGGCTACACCTTC
TRBV5-1	16	.	TRBJ2-7	TRBD2	CASSPRTSGKRPDWYF	TGCGCCAGCAGCCCCCGGACTAGCGGGAAGCGTCCAGATTGGTACTTC
TRBV7-9	14	.	TRBJ2-5	.	CASSLGRTQETQYF	TGTGCCAGCAGCTTAGGGCGGACTCAAGAGACCCAGTACTTC
TRBV10-3	11	.	TRBJ2-7	.	CAIGDREKQYF	TGTGCCATCGGCGACAGAGAGAAGCAGTACTTC
TRBV20-1	12	.	TRBJ1-2	.	CSASGNVYGYTF	TGCAGTGCTAGTGGGAACGTCTATGGCTACACCTTC
TRBV19	10	many	TRBJ2-7	TRBD2	CASTLTSGVF	TGTGCCAGTACTCTGACTAGCGGGGTATTC
TRBV20-1	14	few	TRBJ1-6	TRBD1	CSARRQGPNSPLHF	TGCAGTGCCAGAAGACAGGGCCCGAATTCACCCCTCCACTTT
TRBV20-1	13	.	TRBJ2-7	TRBD2	CSASPSGRYEQYF	TGCAGTGCTAGTCCTAGCGGACGCTACGAGCAGTACTTC
TRBV5-4	15	few	TRBJ2-5	TRBD2	CASSLTSGIGKTQYF	TGTGCCAGCAGTTTGACTAGCGGGATTGGGAAGACCCAGTACTTC
TRBV29-1	10	once	TRBJ2-5	.	CSVVEETQYF	TGCAGCGTTGTCGAGGAGACCCAGTACTTC
TRBV7-2	15	many	TRBJ1-4	.	CASSFNGQFGSELFF	TGTGCCAGCAGCTTCAACGGACAGTTTGGATCGGAACTGTTTTTT
TRBV20-1	14	many	TRBJ1-4	.	CSAGKSRLGEKLFF	TGCAGTGCCGGAAAGAGTCGATTAGGGGAAAAACTGTTTTTT
TRBV5-8	15	many	TRBJ1-2	.	CASSSGQTKNYGYTF	TGTGCCAGCAGCAGTGGACAGACCAAGAACTATGGCTACACCTTC
TRBV7-3	14	many	TRBJ1-4	.	CASSFTGNNEKLFF	TGTGCCAGCAGCTTTACAGGGAATAATGAAAAACTGTTTTTT
TRBV7-8	14	.	TRBJ2-2	.	CAWRANSGTGELFF	TGTGCCTGGAGGGCGAATAGCGGCACCGGGGAGCTGTTTTTT
TRBV29-1	14	.	TRBJ1-1	.	CSVPRRAGRTEAFF	TGCAGCGTCCCCAGGCGGGCTGGGCGGACTGAAGCTTTCTTT
TRBV20-1	8	.	TRBJ2-5	.	CSARVQYF	TGCAGTGCTAGGGTCCAGTACTTC
TRBV11-2	15	many	TRBJ2-2	.	CASFFGGRNTGELFF	TGTGCCAGCTTCTTTGGCGGACGGAACACCGGGGAGCTGTTTTTT
TRBV20-1	13	many	TRBJ2-7	.	CSAGTGRHYEQYF	TGCAGTGCCGGAACCGGGCGCCACTACGAGCAGTACTTC
TRBV7-9	15	.	TRBJ2-5	TRBD2	CASSLAGGSVETQYF	TGTGCCAGCAGCTTAGCGGGGGGGTCGGTGGAGACCCAGTACTTC